This T cell receptor (beta chain) was documented in a study of cytomegalovirus exposure and HLA in healthy donors. Study-wide results and caveats: Cytomegalovirus association was listed for roughly 160 TCR beta chains. Presence/absence analyses took donor sequencing depth as roughly uniform. Upon later analysis, TCR association rates were observed to vary by HLA locus, being highest for DRB1 and lowest for HLA-C.

13 Jbeta primers and 60 Vbeta primers were used for the PCR. Sequencing was performed with immunoSEQ multiplex PCR; in TCRdb, only in-frame clones are kept and a portion is missing. The sample has roughly 250,000 clones, 80% to 90% seen once. This clone was counted only a few times. What it recognizes is unknown. As for the donors, each was a healthy bone marrow donor. Germline CDR1 and CDR2: PRHDT and FYEKMQ (reference sequence). Trimming stripped 5 bases from V and 5 bases from J, with 15 bases between. The CDR3 extends over 14 amino acids. This receptor was identified in a woman between 40 and 50 years old in good health and CMV-seropositive. The chain combines TRBV13 with TRBJ2-5, with a tentative D call TRBD1 (6 bases). The sequenced material came from PBMCs. CDR3 residues: CASSNDDRRETQYF. CDR3 DNA sequence: TGTGCCAGCAGCAACGACGACAGGCGGGAGACCCAGTACTTC.